These T cell receptor beta chains were read from a single sample in a study of blood T cell repertoires in COVID-19. TCRdb's copy holds only in-frame clones and misses some; the assay was immunoSEQ multiplex PCR. The repertoire has roughly 200,000 clones, 86% of them found once; the top ten carry 4.5% to 6.5%. Sequenced: PBMCs or T cells enriched from blood (not recorded which). The source of these receptors is a man in his forties or fifties with acute COVID-19. The CDR3 runs from the conserved cysteine through the conserved F or W. A D gene is named only where the DNA matches it firmly.

D gene: NA; J gene: TRBJ2-1; V gene: TRBV4-3; CDR3 protein: CASSQDLLGARTNEQFF
D gene: NA; J gene: TRBJ1-5; V gene: TRBV28; CDR3 protein: CASNPQGYSNQPQHF
D gene: TRBD1; J gene: TRBJ1-5; V gene: TRBV18; CDR3 protein: CASSPGTGNQPQHF
D gene: NA; J gene: TRBJ1-2; V gene: TRBV3-1/TRBV3-2; CDR3 protein: CASSLTGVWRGYTF
D gene: NA; J gene: TRBJ2-1; V gene: TRBV2; CDR3 protein: CASSENHEAATGNNEQFF
D gene: NA; J gene: TRBJ1-2; V gene: TRBV4-1; CDR3 protein: CASSHPVSANYGYTF
D gene: TRBD2; J gene: TRBJ2-3; V gene: TRBV24-1; CDR3 protein: CATSAGTRESTDTQYF
D gene: NA; J gene: TRBJ2-3; V gene: TRBV20-1; CDR3 protein: CSARPVDTQYF
D gene: TRBD1; J gene: TRBJ2-3; V gene: TRBV18; CDR3 protein: CASSPTGGEGGIGRYF
D gene: NA; J gene: TRBJ2-6; V gene: TRBV10-3; CDR3 protein: CAITGSSGANVLTF